This TCR beta chain derives from a study of blood T cell repertoires in COVID-19. Study information: T cells, B-cell-depleted T cells, or PBMCs provided the cDNA or gDNA that served as material.

Deletions cut 6 bases from V and 2 bases from J, with 5 bases between. The CDR3 loop spans 11 amino acids. Germline-derived CDR1 and CDR2 are DFQATT and SNEGSKA (reference sequence). Original analysis: Counts of nucleated cells, estimated from reference gene primer amplification, were obtained. The table came from immunoSEQ multiplex PCR; TCRdb's copy has only in-frame clones and leaves some out. V, J and clone size reflect that table, while D and trimming were determined from the DNA. The data contain about 39,000 clones, 79% of them seen just once; the ten biggest clones take up 23%. The source of this sequence is a man in his sixties or seventies with acute or convalescent COVID-19. The rearrangement uses TRBV20-1 and TRBJ2-1; D is ambiguous. Specimen: peripheral blood. The CDR3, as DNA: TGCAGTGCAGCCCCCTACAATGAGCAGTTCTTC. Its protein product is CSAAPYNEQFF.